The rows below give T cell receptor beta chains drawn from one sample of a study of cytomegalovirus exposure and HLA in healthy donors. The table came from immunoSEQ multiplex PCR; TCRdb's copy has only in-frame clones and leaves some out. Of over 150,000 clones listed, 68% are singletons. The sequencing input was PBMCs. These receptors were taken from a woman between 18 and 30 years old in good health and CMV-seropositive. Each CDR3 is given with its conserved first and last residue. D genes are given only for firm matches. Only part of the rows carry a size: once, few, many, or a class if the clone is expanded.

CDR3 DNA: TGCGCCAGTTCCTCACCGGGACAAGGAGGTTTCGAGCAGTACTTC; CDR3 protein: CASSSPGQGGFEQYF; clone size: .; V gene: TRBV5-1; J gene: TRBJ2-7; D gene: .
CDR3 DNA: TGTGCCAGCAGTTTGACAGGGAGACAGCCCCAGCATTTT; CDR3 protein: CASSLTGRQPQHF; clone size: .; V gene: TRBV5-6; J gene: TRBJ1-5; D gene: TRBD1
CDR3 DNA: TGTGCCAGTAGTATAGAACAGCTAGCTTACAATGAGCAGTTCTTC; CDR3 protein: CASSIEQLAYNEQFF; clone size: .; V gene: TRBV19; J gene: TRBJ2-1; D gene: .
CDR3 DNA: TGTGCCAGCTCACCTGGACTAGCGGGAGCCGGGTCCTACAATGAGCAGTTCTTC; CDR3 protein: CASSPGLAGAGSYNEQFF; clone size: .; V gene: TRBV18; J gene: TRBJ2-1; D gene: TRBD2
CDR3 DNA: TGTGCCAGTAGCGAGGGCGGGACCAACTCCTACGAGCAGTACTTC; CDR3 protein: CASSEGGTNSYEQYF; clone size: .; V gene: TRBV19; J gene: TRBJ2-7; D gene: .
CDR3 DNA: TGTGCCAGCACCAACCCACAGGGCAGAACCGAAGCTTTCTTT; CDR3 protein: CASTNPQGRTEAFF; clone size: .; V gene: TRBV6-5; J gene: TRBJ1-1; D gene: .
CDR3 DNA: TGTGCCAGCAGTTTCTCGCGACAGGGGGCGTACGTGGTTGAGCAGTACTTC; CDR3 protein: CASSFSRQGAYVVEQYF; clone size: few; V gene: TRBV27; J gene: TRBJ2-5; D gene: TRBD1
CDR3 DNA: TGCGCCAGCTATACTAGCTCCTACAATGAGCAGTTCTTC; CDR3 protein: CASYTSSYNEQFF; clone size: .; V gene: TRBV10-1; J gene: TRBJ2-1; D gene: .
CDR3 DNA: TGTGCCAGCAACTCCGGGAGAGTGGTAATTGGGGATACGCAGTATTTT; CDR3 protein: CASNSGRVVIGDTQYF; clone size: .; V gene: TRBV28; J gene: TRBJ2-3; D gene: .
CDR3 DNA: TGTGCCAGCGGGGGACAGGGGGCAAACAATGAGCAGTTCTTC; CDR3 protein: CASGGQGANNEQFF; clone size: .; V gene: TRBV6-1; J gene: TRBJ2-1; D gene: TRBD1
CDR3 DNA: TGTGCCAGCAGCCCTCGACAGGGTTCGGCGGAAAAACTGTTTTTT; CDR3 protein: CASSPRQGSAEKLFF; clone size: once; V gene: TRBV9; J gene: TRBJ1-4; D gene: TRBD1